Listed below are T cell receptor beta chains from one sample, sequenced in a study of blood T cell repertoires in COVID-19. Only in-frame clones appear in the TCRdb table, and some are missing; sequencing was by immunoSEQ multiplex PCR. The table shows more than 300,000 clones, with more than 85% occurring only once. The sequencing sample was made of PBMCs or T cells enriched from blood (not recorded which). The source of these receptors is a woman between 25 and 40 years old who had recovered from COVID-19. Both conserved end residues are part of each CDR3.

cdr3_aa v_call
CASSVRGEAQYF TRBV9
CASSQGGFGEMGTQYF TRBV3-1/TRBV3-2
CASSFQKRGSYGYTF TRBV28
CASRRGVSYEQYF TRBV12-3/TRBV12-4
CASSLAGEIYEQYF TRBV28
CASGGLSSYEQYF TRBV12-3/TRBV12-4
CASSLEAGLRSPLHF TRBV11-2
CASSYPNSGSDTQYF TRBV6-2/TRBV6-3
CASSPRTKDYGYTF TRBV5-1
CASSVGGSFYGYTF TRBV2
CASSFGQPYEQYF TRBV12-3/TRBV12-4
CASSVGLADNTGELFF TRBV9
CASSLGLNEQYF TRBV7-6
CASSALAVTDTQYF TRBV2
CASSPTTRGHGYTF TRBV4-2
CASSPQRGAGGPF TRBV18
CASRDTNEKLFF TRBV2
CASSLGTVQAFF TRBV7-2
CASSLGGDVQPQHF TRBV7-2
CASTSSRQASYEQYF TRBV28
CASSRGLAWIEETQYF TRBV7-9
CATGGNYGYTF TRBV24-1
CASSWNQGPYEQYF TRBV5-8
CASSLAGSYNSPLHF TRBV5-1
CASSLTSGTPGGYTF TRBV28
CASSPPARVETQYF TRBV18
CASRPSGWATGYGYTF TRBV5-1
CASSLTGGGEKLFF TRBV5-4
CASSPGEGGAEAFF TRBV5-6
CASSFRLDEQFF TRBV28
CASSSGLNTEAFF TRBV7-2
CASSQGTILNTEAFF TRBV3-1/TRBV3-2
CASRKSRGSSYNEQFF TRBV2
CASSDYTLAGGPDTQYF TRBV9
CASSQAGIEQPQHF TRBV7-2
CASRQGSYNSPLHF TRBV6-5
CASSAGNSGNTIYF TRBV7-2
CASTPTLASNEQFF TRBV7-2
CASSSTGGVNEKLFF TRBV19
CATSRDARDYEKLFF TRBV15
CATSSMFNYGYTF TRBV15
CASSLALRSGTDTQYF TRBV7-2
CATRQPGLVANEQFF TRBV15
CASSLDSGFGNTIYF TRBV11-2